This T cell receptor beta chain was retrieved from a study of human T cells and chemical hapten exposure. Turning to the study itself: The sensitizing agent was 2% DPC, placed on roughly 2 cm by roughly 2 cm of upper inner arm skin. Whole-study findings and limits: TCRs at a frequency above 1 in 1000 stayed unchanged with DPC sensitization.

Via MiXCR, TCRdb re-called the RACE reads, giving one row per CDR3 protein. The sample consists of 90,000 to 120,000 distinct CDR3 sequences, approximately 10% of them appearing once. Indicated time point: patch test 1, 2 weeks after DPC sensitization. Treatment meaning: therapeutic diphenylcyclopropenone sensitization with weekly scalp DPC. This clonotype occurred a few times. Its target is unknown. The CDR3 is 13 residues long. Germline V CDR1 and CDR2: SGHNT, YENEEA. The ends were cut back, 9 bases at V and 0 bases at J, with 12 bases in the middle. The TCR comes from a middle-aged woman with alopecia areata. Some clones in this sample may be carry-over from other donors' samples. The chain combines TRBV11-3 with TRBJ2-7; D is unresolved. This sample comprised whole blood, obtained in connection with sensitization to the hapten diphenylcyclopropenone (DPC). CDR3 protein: CASLDLSSYEQYF. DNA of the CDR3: TGTGCCAGTCTAGACTTGAGCTCCTACGAGCAGTACTTC.